The source of this T cell receptor (beta chain) is a study of neoadjuvant anti-PD-1 for oral cavity cancer. Whole-study context: Patients without progression received a fourth nivolumab dose around day 43, then surgical resection on days 50-56.

The study, taken as a whole, reports: Only a few patients per response group were TCR-analyzed; validation needed.

Time point indicated: after neoadjuvant nivolumab, at surgical resection. No culture or expansion preceded analysis of these blood cells. Worth noting for this clone: The antigen remains unidentified.

Blood libraries mostly used roughly 0.5 ug genomic DNA, six replicates each. The assay was immunoSEQ multiplex PCR, and TCRdb's table has in-frame clones only and misses some. Seen here are 65,000 to 70,000 clones, 86% observed once, and the top ten hold 2.5% to 3.5%. Sample: PBMCs, taken after nivolumab (anti-PD-1) treatment. The origin of this receptor is a person between 35 and 79 years old with oral cavity squamous cell carcinoma.

CDR3 amino acids: CASSYLGLAGYTF. The DNA of the CDR3 is TGTGCCAGCAGTTACCTGGGACTAGCTGGCTACACCTTC. J is TRBJ1-2 and V is TRBV6-6; possible D gene TRBD1, 5 bases. Deletions cut 2 bases from V and 7 bases from J, with 11 bases between. The CDR3 is made up of 13 amino acids. The germline gives CDR1 MNHNY, CDR2 SVGAGI (reference sequence).